This T cell receptor beta chain emerged from a study of blood T cells in healthy people across ages. General study findings and limits: In older individuals, TCR beta diversity per million T cells was lower, falling roughly linearly with age. In long-lived donors, naive CD4+ cell counts and diversity exceeded those of aged donors.

Note on this clonotype: The antigen remains undetermined.

It was with a sample-barcoded 5' primer and a J-beta primer mix that a second PCR of roughly 6 to 12 cycles was run. Each cDNA molecule was tagged by a template-switch adaptor that had 12 random nucleotides. A single record per CDR3 protein comes from TCRdb applying MiXCR to the 5' RACE reads. The sample lists approximately 880,000 distinct CDR3 sequences, roughly 43% occurring once. This receptor was taken from a young man in good health. The sequenced sample was blood.

CDR3 DNA: TGTGCCAGCAGCGTCCCTGGTGGGGAGACCCAGTACTTC. Its translation is CASSVPGGETQYF. The rearrangement links TRBV11-1 to TRBJ2-5; no clear D gene. Trimming removed 5 bases at V and 5 bases at J, with 12 bases between. Per germline, CDR1 SGHAT and CDR2 FQDESV (reference sequence). The CDR3 length is 13 residues.